This T cell receptor beta chain is from a study of patients and donors after allogeneic stem cell transplantation. TCRdb itself ran the RT-PCR reads through MiXCR, one entry per CDR3 protein. The sample has hundreds of thousands of distinct CDR3 sequences, 35% to 45% seen once. Sample: blood, either unsorted or a sorted T cell fraction (not recorded which). This receptor was identified in a human donor who was either an allogeneic HSCT recipient or a stem cell or donor lymphocyte infusion donor (not recorded which). It is not recorded whose cells these are; they may come from a transplant donor.

Here the CDR3 reads CASSSRLAGGLTDIQYF. The CDR3 region has the DNA TGCGCCAGCAGCTCTCGACTAGCGGGGGGTCTAACGGACATTCAGTACTTC. V is TRBV4-1 and J is TRBJ2-4; 13 nucleotides agree with TRBD2. This CDR3 region has 17 residues. The V gene's germline CDR1 is MGHRA and CDR2 YSYEKL. The ends lost 5 bases at V and 8 bases at J; junction bases unmatched: 12.